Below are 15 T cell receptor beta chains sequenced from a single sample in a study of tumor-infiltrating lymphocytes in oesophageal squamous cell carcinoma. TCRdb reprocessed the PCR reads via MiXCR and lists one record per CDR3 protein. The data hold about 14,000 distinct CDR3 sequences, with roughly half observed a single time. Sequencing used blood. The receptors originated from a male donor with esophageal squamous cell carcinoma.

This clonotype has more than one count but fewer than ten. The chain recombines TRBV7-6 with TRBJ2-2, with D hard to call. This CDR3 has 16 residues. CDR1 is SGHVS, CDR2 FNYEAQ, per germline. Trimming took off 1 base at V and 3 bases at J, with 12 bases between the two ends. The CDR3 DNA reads TGTGCCAGCAGCTTAGATGGGCTAGTTGACACCGGGGAGCTGTTTTTT. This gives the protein CASSLDGLVDTGELFF.

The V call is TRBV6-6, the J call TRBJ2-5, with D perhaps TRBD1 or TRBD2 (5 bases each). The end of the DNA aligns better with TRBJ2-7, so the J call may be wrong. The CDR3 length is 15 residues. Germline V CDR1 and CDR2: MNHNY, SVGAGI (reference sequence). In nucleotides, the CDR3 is TGTGCCAGCAGTTACTCAGGGACGGCGGATGGCGAGCAGTACTTC. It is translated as CASSYSGTADGEQYF.

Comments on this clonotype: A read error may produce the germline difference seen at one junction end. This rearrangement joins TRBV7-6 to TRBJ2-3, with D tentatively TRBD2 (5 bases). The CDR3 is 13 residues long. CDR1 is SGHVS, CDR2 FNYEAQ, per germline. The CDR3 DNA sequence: TGTGCCAGCAGCTTGGCCCGGGATTCACCCCTCCACTTC. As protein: CASSLARDSPLHF.

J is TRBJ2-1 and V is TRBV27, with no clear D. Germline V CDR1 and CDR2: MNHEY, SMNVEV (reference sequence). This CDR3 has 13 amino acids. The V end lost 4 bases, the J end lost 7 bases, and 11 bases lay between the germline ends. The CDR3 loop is CASSSAGSNEQFF. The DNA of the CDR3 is TGTGCCAGCAGTTCCGCAGGTTCAAATGAGCAGTTCTTC.

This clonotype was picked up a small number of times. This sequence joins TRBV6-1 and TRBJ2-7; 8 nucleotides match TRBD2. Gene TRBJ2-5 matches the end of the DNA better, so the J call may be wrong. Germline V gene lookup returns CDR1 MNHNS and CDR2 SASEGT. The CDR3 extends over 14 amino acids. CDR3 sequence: CASNPLAAQETQYF. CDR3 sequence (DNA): TGTGCCAGCAACCCACTAGCGGCCCAAGAGACCCAGTACTTC.

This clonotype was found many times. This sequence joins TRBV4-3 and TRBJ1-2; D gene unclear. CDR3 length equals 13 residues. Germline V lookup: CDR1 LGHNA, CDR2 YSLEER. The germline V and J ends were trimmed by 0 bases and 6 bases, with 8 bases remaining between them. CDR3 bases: TGCGCCAGCAGCCAAGATTGGGCAGATGGCTACACCTTC. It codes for CASSQDWADGYTF.

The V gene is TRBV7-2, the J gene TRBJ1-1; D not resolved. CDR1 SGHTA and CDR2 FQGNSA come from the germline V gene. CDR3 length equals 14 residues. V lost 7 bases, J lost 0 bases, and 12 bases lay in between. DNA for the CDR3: TGTGCCAGCACCCTACGTATAATGAACACTGAAGCTTTCTTT. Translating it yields CASTLRIMNTEAFF.

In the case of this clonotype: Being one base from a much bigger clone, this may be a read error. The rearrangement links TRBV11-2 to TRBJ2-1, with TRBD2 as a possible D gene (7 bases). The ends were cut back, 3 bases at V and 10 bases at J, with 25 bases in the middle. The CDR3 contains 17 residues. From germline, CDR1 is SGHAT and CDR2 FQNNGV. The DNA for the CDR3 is TGTGCCAGCAGCTTTTTCGGACGGGGGGCGCTTGGCTACGAGCAGTTCTTC. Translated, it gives CASSFFGRGALGYEQFF.

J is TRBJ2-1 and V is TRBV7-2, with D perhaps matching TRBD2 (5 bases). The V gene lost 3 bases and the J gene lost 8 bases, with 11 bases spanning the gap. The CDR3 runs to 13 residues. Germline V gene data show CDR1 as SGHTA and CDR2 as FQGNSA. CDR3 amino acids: CASSFRRRDEQFF. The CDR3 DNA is TGTGCCAGCAGCTTTCGGAGGCGCGATGAGCAGTTCTTC.

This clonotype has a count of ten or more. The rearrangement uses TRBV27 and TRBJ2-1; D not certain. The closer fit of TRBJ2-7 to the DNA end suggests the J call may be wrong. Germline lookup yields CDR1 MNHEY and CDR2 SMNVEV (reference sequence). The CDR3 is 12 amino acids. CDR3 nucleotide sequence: TGTGCCAGCAACCCCACCAAGGACGAGCAGTACTTC. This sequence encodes CASNPTKDEQYF.

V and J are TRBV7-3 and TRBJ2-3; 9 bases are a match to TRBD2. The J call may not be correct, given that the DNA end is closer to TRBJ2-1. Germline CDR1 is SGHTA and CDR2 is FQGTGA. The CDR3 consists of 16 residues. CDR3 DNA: TGTGCCAGCAGCCTACCACCGACTAGCGGCGGGGTTGAGCAGTTCTTC. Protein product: CASSLPPTSGGVEQFF.

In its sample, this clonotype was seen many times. The CDR3, as DNA: TGTGCCAGCAGCCTCCAAGCGGGGGCCAATGAGCAGTTCTTC. It codes for CASSLQAGANEQFF. The chain combines TRBV7-2 with TRBJ2-1; TRBD2 matches at 8 bases. The CDR3 has 14 residues. Per the germline V gene, CDR1 is SGHTA and CDR2 is FQGNSA. V was pared by 5 bases and J by 6 bases, with 6 bases of the junction left unmatched. The full variable domain, rest sourced from reference TRBV7-2 and TRBJ2-1, is GAGVSQSPSNKVTEKGKDVELRCDPISGHTALYWYRQSLGQGLEFLIYFQGNSAPDKSGLPSDRFSAERTGGSVSTLTIQRTQQEDSAVYLCASSLQAGANEQFFGPGTRLTVL.

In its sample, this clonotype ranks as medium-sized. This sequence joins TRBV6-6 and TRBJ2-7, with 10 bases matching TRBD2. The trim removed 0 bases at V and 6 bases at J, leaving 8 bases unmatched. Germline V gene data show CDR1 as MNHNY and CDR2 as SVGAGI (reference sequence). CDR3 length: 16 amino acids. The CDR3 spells CASSYSGLAGDFEQYF. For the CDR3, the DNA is TGTGCCAGCAGTTACTCGGGGCTAGCGGGAGATTTCGAGCAGTACTTC.

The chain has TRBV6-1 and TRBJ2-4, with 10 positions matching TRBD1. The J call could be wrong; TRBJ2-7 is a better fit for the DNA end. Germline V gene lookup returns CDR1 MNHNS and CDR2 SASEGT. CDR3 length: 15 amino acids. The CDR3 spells CASRRAGQGSYEQYF. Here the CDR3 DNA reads TGTGCCAGCAGGAGGGCGGGACAGGGGTCCTACGAGCAGTACTTC.

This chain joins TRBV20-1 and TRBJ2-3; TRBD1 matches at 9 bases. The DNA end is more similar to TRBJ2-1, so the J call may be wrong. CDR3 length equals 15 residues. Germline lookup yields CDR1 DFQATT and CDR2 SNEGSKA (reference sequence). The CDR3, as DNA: TGCAGTGCTCATAGGACAGGGGATATCTCCTACGAGCAGTTCTTC. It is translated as CSAHRTGDISYEQFF.